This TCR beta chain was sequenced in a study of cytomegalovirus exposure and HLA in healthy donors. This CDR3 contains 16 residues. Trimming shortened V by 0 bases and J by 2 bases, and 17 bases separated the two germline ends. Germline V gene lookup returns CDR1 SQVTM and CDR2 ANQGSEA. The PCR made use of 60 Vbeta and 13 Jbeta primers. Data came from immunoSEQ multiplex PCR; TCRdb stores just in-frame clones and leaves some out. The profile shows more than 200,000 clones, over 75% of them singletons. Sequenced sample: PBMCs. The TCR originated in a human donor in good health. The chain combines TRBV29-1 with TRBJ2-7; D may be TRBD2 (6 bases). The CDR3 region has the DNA TGCAGCGTTGAAGATCTAACGGGACTTTCTACCTACGAGCAGTACTTC. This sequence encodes CSVEDLTGLSTYEQYF.